This TCR beta chain is from a study of response to subunit inactivated influenza vaccine. Study results and caveats: Each seasonal flu vaccination may recruit only limited new T cells, authors suggested.

Comment on this clonotype: Its specificity is unknown.

TCRdb reprocessed the RT-PCR reads via MiXCR and lists one record per CDR3 protein. The table records almost 600,000 distinct CDR3 sequences, 14% of them present only once. Trimming left V 4 bases short and J 4 bases short, with 10 bases between. This CDR3 region has 14 residues. Germline lookup yields CDR1 LNHDA and CDR2 SQIVND (reference sequence). This sample comprised PBMCs from blood, obtained roughly 12 days after vaccination. This chain joins TRBV19 and TRBJ2-2, with D tentatively TRBD1 (5 bases). The sequence came from a man in his fifties who received an inactivated influenza vaccine. Written as DNA, the CDR3 is TGTGCCAGTAGTAGAGCAGGGTCCACCGGGGAGCTGTTTTTT. Translating gives CASSRAGSTGELFF.